This TCR beta chain was identified in a study of Graves' ophthalmopathy and Graves' hyperthyroidism. The TCR beta CDR3 regions underwent amplification from RNA transcripts. Amplification began with first-round RT-PCR using HTBI primers, then second-round multiplex PCR was performed. Via MiXCR, TCRdb re-called the multiplex PCR reads, giving one row per CDR3 protein. The sample has 500,000 to 800,000 distinct CDR3 sequences, about two fifths seen once. This clonotype was counted only a few times. What it binds is not known. The ends lost 3 bases at V and 2 bases at J; junction bases unmatched: 4. Per the germline V gene, CDR1 is LNHNV and CDR2 is YYDKDF (reference sequence). CDR3 length: 15 residues. Study-wide results and caveats: Thyroid clonotypes that were expanded above 0.001 frequency mostly also appeared in blood.

The genes are TRBV15 and TRBJ1-5; 7 nucleotides align to TRBD1. This TCR derives from an adult man with Graves' ophthalmopathy. The sample taken for sequencing was peripheral blood. The CDR3 DNA follows: TGTGCCACCAGCAGTCGGACAGGCGGCAATCAGCCCCAGCATTTT. Protein product: CATSSRTGGNQPQHF. The full variable domain, rest sourced from reference TRBV15 and TRBJ1-5, is DAMVIQNPRYQVTQFGKPVTLSCSQTLNHNVMYWYQQKSSQAPKLLFHYYDKDFNNEADTPDNFQSRRPNTSFCFLDIRSPGLGDTAMYLCATSSRTGGNQPQHFGDGTRLSIL.